This TCR beta chain was captured by sequencing in a study of spatial heterogeneity in lung cancer. Looking at the study overall: Within tumor regions, the number of TCR transcripts tracked closely with a T cell module score obtained from matched bulk RNA-seq. General observations from the study: Tracking of tumor mutation counts was seen in expanded intratumoral alpha and beta TCR counts. Coverage of tumor T cells, by estimate, reached 6% to 8% for alpha chains and roughly 13% for beta chains.

The V gene's germline CDR1 is MDHEN and CDR2 SYDVKM. J gave up 5 bases and V 5 bases, and 7 bases lay outside the gene matches. CDR3 size: 15 residues. Sample time point: sample taken at primary tumor resection. Whole RNA was taken from tumor, nontumor lung or frozen PBMC; it was then sequenced unsorted. TCRdb re-called the 5' RACE reads through MiXCR, storing one row per CDR3 protein. The sample shows about 100,000 distinct CDR3 sequences, approximately 4.4% of them seen only once. This clonotype was seen many times. The antigen remains unidentified. V and J are TRBV28 and TRBJ2-3, with 10 bases aligning to TRBD2. This TCR was recovered from a male donor with early-stage non-small cell lung cancer. This specimen was lung tumor tissue, taken at surgery. The CDR3 bases are TGTGCCAGCAGTGCTAGCGGGAGTAGACGAGATACGCAGTATTTT. Amino acids: CASSASGSRRDTQYF.